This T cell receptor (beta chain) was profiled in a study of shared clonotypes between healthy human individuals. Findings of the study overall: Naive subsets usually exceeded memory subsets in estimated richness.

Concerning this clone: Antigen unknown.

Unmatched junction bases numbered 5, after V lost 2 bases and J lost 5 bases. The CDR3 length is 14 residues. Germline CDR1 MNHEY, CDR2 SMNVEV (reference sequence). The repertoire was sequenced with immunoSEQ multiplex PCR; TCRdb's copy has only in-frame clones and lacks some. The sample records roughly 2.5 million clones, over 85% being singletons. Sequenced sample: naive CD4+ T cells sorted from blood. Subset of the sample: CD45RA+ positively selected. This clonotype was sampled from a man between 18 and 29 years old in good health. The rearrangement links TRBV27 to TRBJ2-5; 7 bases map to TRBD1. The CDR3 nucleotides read TGTGCCAGCAGTTTAACAGGGGTCGGGGAGACCCAGTACTTC. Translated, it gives CASSLTGVGETQYF.